Listed below are T cell receptor beta chains from one sample, sequenced in a study of blood T cells in healthy people across ages. TCRdb used MiXCR to reprocess the 5' RACE reads, holding one entry per CDR3 protein. The sample includes about 1.6 million distinct CDR3 sequences, 34% of them seen just once. Sequencing input: blood. All receptors derive from a woman aged 25-40 years in good health. Each CDR3 is given with its conserved first and last residue. Fields, in order: V gene, J gene, D gene, clone size, CDR3 DNA, CDR3 protein. A D gene is named only where the DNA matches it firmly. Rows may omit the clone size; those that give it use once, few, many or a size class.

V gene: TRBV20-1
J gene: TRBJ1-3
D gene: -
clone size: -
CDR3 DNA: TGCAGTGCTGAAAGACCTTCTGGAAACACCATATATTTT
CDR3 protein: CSAERPSGNTIYF

V gene: TRBV27
J gene: TRBJ2-3
D gene: -
clone size: few
CDR3 DNA: TGTGCCAGCAGCCCCCCTGGGGCCACGAATACGCAGTATTTT
CDR3 protein: CASSPPGATNTQYF

V gene: TRBV14
J gene: TRBJ2-5
D gene: -
clone size: -
CDR3 DNA: TGTGCCAGCAGCTACCCTGGGACCCCGGGGACCCAGTACTTC
CDR3 protein: CASSYPGTPGTQYF

V gene: TRBV20-1
J gene: TRBJ1-4
D gene: -
clone size: -
CDR3 DNA: TGCAGTGCTAGAGATCCCAGGAATAATGAAAAACTGTTTTTT
CDR3 protein: CSARDPRNNEKLFF

V gene: TRBV5-1
J gene: TRBJ2-7
D gene: -
clone size: -
CDR3 DNA: TGCGCCAGCAGCTCCGGGGACTCGGCCTACGAGCAGTACTTC
CDR3 protein: CASSSGDSAYEQYF

V gene: TRBV6-4
J gene: TRBJ2-7
D gene: -
clone size: -
CDR3 DNA: TGTGCCAGCAGGACACTGGGGAGTCGTGTGCAGTACTTC
CDR3 protein: CASRTLGSRVQYF

V gene: TRBV27
J gene: TRBJ1-6
D gene: TRBD1
clone size: -
CDR3 DNA: TGTGCCAGCAGTTTTTACGGACAGGGCCTCTATAATTCACCCCTCCACTTT
CDR3 protein: CASSFYGQGLYNSPLHF

V gene: TRBV7-6
J gene: TRBJ1-2
D gene: -
clone size: -
CDR3 DNA: TGTGCCAGCAGCTTAGATCCCGCAGGACCCTCCGTTAAGGGCTATGGCTACACCTTC
CDR3 protein: CASSLDPAGPSVKGYGYTF

V gene: TRBV29-1
J gene: TRBJ1-2
D gene: -
clone size: -
CDR3 DNA: TGCAGCGTTACAATGGGAGAGCGCTACACCTTC
CDR3 protein: CSVTMGERYTF

V gene: TRBV5-1
J gene: TRBJ2-1
D gene: TRBD2
clone size: few
CDR3 DNA: TGCGCCAGCAGTGGTGCGGGGGCCTACAATGAGCAGTTCTTC
CDR3 protein: CASSGAGAYNEQFF

V gene: TRBV11-2
J gene: TRBJ2-3
D gene: -
clone size: many
CDR3 DNA: TGTGCCAGCAGCTTGAATTTAGGGGATACGCAGTATTTT
CDR3 protein: CASSLNLGDTQYF

V gene: TRBV7-9
J gene: TRBJ2-1
D gene: TRBD2
clone size: few
CDR3 DNA: TGTGCCAGCAGCTTCTACTCCGGGGGGGCGGGAGAGCAGTTCTTC
CDR3 protein: CASSFYSGGAGEQFF

V gene: TRBV20-1
J gene: TRBJ1-5
D gene: TRBD1
clone size: many
CDR3 DNA: TGCAGTGCTAGCCTGACAGGGCCCAACAATCAGCCCCAGCATTTT
CDR3 protein: CSASLTGPNNQPQHF

V gene: TRBV5-6
J gene: TRBJ2-1
D gene: TRBD2
clone size: -
CDR3 DNA: TGTGCCAGCATCCTAGGACTAGCGGGAAACAATGAGCAGTTCTTC
CDR3 protein: CASILGLAGNNEQFF

V gene: TRBV20-1
J gene: TRBJ2-1
D gene: -
clone size: few
CDR3 DNA: TGCAGTGCCATAGGTCGGGAATACTACAATGAGCAGTTCTTC
CDR3 protein: CSAIGREYYNEQFF

V gene: TRBV28
J gene: TRBJ1-2
D gene: -
clone size: -
CDR3 DNA: TGTGCCAGCAGTTTAGAGGCAGGGTGGAACAACTATGGCTACACCTTC
CDR3 protein: CASSLEAGWNNYGYTF

V gene: TRBV5-1
J gene: TRBJ2-7
D gene: -
clone size: few
CDR3 DNA: TGCGCCAGCAGCGACCGACCATCTTACGAGCAGTACTTC
CDR3 protein: CASSDRPSYEQYF

V gene: TRBV6-5
J gene: TRBJ1-1
D gene: -
clone size: few
CDR3 DNA: TGTGCCAGCAGTTACTCCCTCGACGGTTTGAACACTGAAGCTTTCTTT
CDR3 protein: CASSYSLDGLNTEAFF

V gene: TRBV3-1
J gene: TRBJ1-1
D gene: -
clone size: few
CDR3 DNA: TGTGCCAGCAGGGGGCGGGGCACTGAAGCTTTCTTT
CDR3 protein: CASRGRGTEAFF

V gene: TRBV7-9
J gene: TRBJ2-5
D gene: TRBD1
clone size: -
CDR3 DNA: TGTGCCAGCAGCTACCGACAGGGGAGTGGATGGTGGGAGACCCAGTACTTC
CDR3 protein: CASSYRQGSGWWETQYF

V gene: TRBV4-1
J gene: TRBJ2-5
D gene: -
clone size: once
CDR3 DNA: TGCGCCAGCAGCCAAGGGATCAGGGACCCTAGAGAGACCCAGTACTTC
CDR3 protein: CASSQGIRDPRETQYF

V gene: TRBV4-1
J gene: TRBJ2-3
D gene: -
clone size: -
CDR3 DNA: TGCGCCAGCAGCCAAGATCTCAACACAGATACGCAGTATTTT
CDR3 protein: CASSQDLNTDTQYF

V gene: TRBV4-1
J gene: TRBJ1-1
D gene: -
clone size: few
CDR3 DNA: TGCGCCAGTCAAGCTACCATGAACACTGAAGCTTTCTTT
CDR3 protein: CASQATMNTEAFF

V gene: TRBV12-3/TRBV12-4
J gene: TRBJ2-1
D gene: -
clone size: few
CDR3 DNA: TGTGCCAGTGTAGGCGGGATTGAGCAGTTCTTC
CDR3 protein: CASVGGIEQFF